The T cell receptor (beta chain) described here comes from a study of blood T cell repertoires in COVID-19. The table came from immunoSEQ multiplex PCR; TCRdb's copy has only in-frame clones and leaves some out. This sample has about 160,000 clones; roughly 93% occur once, and the top ten carry more than 2%. Germline V gene data show CDR1 as LGHDT and CDR2 as YNNKEL (reference sequence). This CDR3 is 12 amino acids long. The germline V and J ends were trimmed by 4 bases and 9 bases, with 10 bases remaining between them. The chain joins TRBV3-1 (or the pseudogene TRBV3-2) to TRBJ2-1; a possible D gene is TRBD1 (5 bases). This TCR derives from a man aged 18 to 30 with acute or convalescent COVID-19. Input material: peripheral blood. Here the CDR3 DNA reads TGTGCCAGCAGCCGACAGTACTTTGAGCAGTTCTTC. Protein sequence: CASSRQYFEQFF.